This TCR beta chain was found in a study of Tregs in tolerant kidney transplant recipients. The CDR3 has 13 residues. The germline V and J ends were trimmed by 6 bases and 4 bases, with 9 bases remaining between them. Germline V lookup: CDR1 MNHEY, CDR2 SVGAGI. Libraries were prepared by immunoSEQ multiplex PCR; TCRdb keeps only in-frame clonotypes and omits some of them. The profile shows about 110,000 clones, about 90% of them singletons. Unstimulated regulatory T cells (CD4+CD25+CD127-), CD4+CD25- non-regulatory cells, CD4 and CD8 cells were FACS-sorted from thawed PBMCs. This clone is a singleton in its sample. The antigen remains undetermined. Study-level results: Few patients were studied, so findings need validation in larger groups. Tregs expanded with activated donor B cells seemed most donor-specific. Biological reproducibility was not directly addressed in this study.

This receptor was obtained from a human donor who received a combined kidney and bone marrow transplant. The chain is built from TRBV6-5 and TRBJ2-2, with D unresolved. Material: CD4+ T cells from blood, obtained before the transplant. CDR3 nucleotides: TGTGCCAGCAGGACTCTCCGCACCGGGGAGCTGTTTTTT. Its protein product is CASRTLRTGELFF.